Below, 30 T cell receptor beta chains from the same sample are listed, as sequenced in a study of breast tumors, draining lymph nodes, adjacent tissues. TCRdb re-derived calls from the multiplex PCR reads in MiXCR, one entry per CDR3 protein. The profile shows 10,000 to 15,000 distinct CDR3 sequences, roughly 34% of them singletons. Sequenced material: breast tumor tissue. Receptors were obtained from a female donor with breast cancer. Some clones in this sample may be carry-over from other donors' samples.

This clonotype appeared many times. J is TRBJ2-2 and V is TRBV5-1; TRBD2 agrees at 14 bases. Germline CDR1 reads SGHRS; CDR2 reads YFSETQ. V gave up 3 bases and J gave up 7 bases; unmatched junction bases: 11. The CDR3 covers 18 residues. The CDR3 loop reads CASSYSGLAGGMGGELFF. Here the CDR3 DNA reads TGCGCCAGCAGCTACTCCGGACTAGCGGGAGGAATGGGCGGGGAGCTGTTTTTT.

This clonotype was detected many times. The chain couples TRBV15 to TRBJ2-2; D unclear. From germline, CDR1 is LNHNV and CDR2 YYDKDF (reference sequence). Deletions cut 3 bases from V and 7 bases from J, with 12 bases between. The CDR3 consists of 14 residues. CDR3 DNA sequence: TGTGCCACCAGCAGTGTCTTCGGTGGCGGGGAGCTGTTTTTT. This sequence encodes CATSSVFGGGELFF.

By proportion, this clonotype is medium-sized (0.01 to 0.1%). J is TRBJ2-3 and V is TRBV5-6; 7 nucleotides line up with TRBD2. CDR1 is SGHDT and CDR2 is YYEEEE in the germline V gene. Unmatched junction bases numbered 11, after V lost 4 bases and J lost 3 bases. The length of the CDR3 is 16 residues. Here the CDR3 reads CASSLWGLGGTDTQYF. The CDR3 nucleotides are TGTGCCAGCAGCCTGTGGGGTCTGGGAGGGACAGATACGCAGTATTTT. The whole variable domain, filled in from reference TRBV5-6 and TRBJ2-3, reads DAGVTQSPTHLIKTRGQQVTLRCSPKSGHDTVSWYQQALGQGPQFIFQYYEEEERQRGNFPDRFSGHQFPNYSSELNVNALLLGDSALYLCASSLWGLGGTDTQYFGPGTRLTVL.

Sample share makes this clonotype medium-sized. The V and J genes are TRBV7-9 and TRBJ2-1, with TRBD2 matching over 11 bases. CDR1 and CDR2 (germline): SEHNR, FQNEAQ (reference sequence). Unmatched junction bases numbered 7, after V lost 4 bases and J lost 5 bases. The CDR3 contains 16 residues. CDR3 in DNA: TGTGCCAGCAGCTCCCCGGGACTAGCGGCTAACAATGAGCAGTTCTTC. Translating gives CASSSPGLAANNEQFF.

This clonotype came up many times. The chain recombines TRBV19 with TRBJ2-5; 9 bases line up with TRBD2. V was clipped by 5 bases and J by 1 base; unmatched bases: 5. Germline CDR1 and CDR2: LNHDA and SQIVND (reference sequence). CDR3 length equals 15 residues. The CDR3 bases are TGTGCCAGTAGTGTGCTAGCGGGATCCCAAGAGACCCAGTACTTC. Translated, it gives CASSVLAGSQETQYF.

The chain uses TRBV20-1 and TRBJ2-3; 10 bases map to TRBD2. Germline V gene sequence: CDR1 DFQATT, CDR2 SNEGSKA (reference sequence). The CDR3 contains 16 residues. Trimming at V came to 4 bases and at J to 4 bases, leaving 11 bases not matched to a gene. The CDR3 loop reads CSATSAASGRSDTQYF. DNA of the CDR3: TGCAGTGCTACCTCCGCGGCTAGCGGGAGATCAGATACGCAGTATTTT.

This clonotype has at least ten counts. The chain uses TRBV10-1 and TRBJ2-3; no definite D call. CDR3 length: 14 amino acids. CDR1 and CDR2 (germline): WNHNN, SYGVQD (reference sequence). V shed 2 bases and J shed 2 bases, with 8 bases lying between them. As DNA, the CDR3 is TGCGCCAGCAGTGAGAACCTTTACACAGATACGCAGTATTTT. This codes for CASSENLYTDTQYF.

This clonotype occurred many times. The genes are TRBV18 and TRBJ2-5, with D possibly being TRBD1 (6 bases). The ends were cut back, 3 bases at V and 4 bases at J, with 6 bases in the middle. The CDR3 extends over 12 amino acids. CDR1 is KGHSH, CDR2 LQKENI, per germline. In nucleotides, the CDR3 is TGTGCCAGCTCACCCAGGGGAGAGACCCAGTACTTC. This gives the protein CASSPRGETQYF.

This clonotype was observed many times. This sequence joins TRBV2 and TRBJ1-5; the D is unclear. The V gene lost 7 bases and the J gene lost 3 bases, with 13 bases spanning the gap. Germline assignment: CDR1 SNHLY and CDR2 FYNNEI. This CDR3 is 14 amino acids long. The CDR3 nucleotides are TGTGCCAGCATGGCCACCCAAAACAATCAGCCCCAGCATTTT. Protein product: CASMATQNNQPQHF. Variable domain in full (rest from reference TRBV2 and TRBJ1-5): EPEVTQTPSHQVTQMGQEVILRCVPISNHLYFYWYRQILGQKVEFLVSFYNNEISEKSEIFDDQFSVERPDGSNFTLKIRSTKLEDSAMYFCASMATQNNQPQHFGDGTRLSIL.

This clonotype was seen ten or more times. CDR3 sequence (DNA): TGTGCCAGCAGCTCCAAGGGGCAGAGAGATACGCAGTATTTT. Its protein is CASSSKGQRDTQYF. The chain recombines TRBV5-8 with TRBJ2-3; the D gene is possibly TRBD1 (5 bases). Per germline, CDR1 SGHTS and CDR2 YDEGEE. This CDR3 contains 14 residues. V lost 3 bases, J lost 5 bases, and 13 bases lay in between.

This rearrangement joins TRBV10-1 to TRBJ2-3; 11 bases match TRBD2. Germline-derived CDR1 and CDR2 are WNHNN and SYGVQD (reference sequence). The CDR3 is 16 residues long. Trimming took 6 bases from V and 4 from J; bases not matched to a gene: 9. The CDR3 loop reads CASSEGTSGGSDTQYF. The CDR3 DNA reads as TGCGCCAGCAGCGAAGGGACTAGCGGAGGTTCAGATACGCAGTATTTT.

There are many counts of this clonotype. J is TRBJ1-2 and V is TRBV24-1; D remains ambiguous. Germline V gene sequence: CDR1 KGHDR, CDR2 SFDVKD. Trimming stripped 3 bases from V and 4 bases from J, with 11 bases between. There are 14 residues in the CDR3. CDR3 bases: TGTGCCACCAGTGATCGAGGAGGGCCCTATGGCTACACCTTC. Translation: CATSDRGGPYGYTF.

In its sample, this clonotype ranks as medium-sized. In DNA, the CDR3 is TGTGCCACCAGCCAAGACTCGCCAGGGGAGCAGTACTTC. Protein sequence: CATSQDSPGEQYF. The chain recombines TRBV15 with TRBJ2-7; tentatively, D is TRBD1 (5 bases). CDR1 is LNHNV and CDR2 is YYDKDF in the germline V gene (reference sequence). The CDR3 loop spans 13 amino acids. V gave up 5 bases and J gave up 7 bases, with 15 bases separating them. Full variable domain (rest looked up from reference TRBV15 and TRBJ2-7): DAMVIQNPRYQVTQFGKPVTLSCSQTLNHNVMYWYQQKSSQAPKLLFHYYDKDFNNEADTPDNFQSRRPNTSFCFLDIRSPGLGDTAMYLCATSQDSPGEQYFGPGTRLTVT.

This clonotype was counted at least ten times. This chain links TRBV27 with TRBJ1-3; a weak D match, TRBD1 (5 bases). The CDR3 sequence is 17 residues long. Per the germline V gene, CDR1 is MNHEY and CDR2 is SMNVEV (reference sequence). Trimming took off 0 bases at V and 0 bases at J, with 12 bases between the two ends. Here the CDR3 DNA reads TGTGCCAGCAGTTTATCCACGGGGGTGAGCTCTGGAAACACCATATATTTT. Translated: CASSLSTGVSSGNTIYF.

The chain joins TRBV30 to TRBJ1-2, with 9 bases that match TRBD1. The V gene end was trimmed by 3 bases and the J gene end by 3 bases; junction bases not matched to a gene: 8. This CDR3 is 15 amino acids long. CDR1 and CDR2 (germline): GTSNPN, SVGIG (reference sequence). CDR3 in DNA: TGTGCCTGGAGGGGACAGGGTTACGTGGACTATGGCTACACCTTC. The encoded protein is CAWRGQGYVDYGYTF.

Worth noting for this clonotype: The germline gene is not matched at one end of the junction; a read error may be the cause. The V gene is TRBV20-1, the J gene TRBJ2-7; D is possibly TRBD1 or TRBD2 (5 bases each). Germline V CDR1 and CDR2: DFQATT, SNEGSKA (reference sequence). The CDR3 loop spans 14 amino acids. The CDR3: CGARVRDRPYERYF. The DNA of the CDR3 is TGCGGTGCTAGAGTTAGGGACCGCCCGTACGAGCGGTACTTC.

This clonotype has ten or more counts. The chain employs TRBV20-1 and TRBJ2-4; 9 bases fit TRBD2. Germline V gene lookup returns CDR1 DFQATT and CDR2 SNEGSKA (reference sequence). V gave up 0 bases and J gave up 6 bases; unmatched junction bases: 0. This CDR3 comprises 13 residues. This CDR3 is CSAREAGGNIQYF. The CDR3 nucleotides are TGCAGTGCTAGAGAAGCGGGGGGAAACATTCAGTACTTC.

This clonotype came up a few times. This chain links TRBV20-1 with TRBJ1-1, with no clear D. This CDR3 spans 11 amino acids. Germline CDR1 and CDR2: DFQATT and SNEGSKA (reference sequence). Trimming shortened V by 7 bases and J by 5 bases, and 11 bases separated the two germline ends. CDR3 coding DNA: TGCAGTGTCAAACCTCGGACTGAAGCTTTCTTT. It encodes CSVKPRTEAFF.

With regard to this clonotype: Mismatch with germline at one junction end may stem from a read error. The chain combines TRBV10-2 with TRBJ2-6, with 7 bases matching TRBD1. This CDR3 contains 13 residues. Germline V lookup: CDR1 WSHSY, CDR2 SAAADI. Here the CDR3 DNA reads TGCGCCAGCAGTGTCGACAGGGTCTACGAGCGGTACTTC. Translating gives CASSVDRVYERYF.

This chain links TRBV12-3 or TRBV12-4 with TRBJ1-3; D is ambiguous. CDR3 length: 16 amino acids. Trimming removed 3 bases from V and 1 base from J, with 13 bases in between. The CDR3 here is CASSFILEGSGNTIYF. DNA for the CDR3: TGTGCCAGCAGTTTTATCCTTGAGGGATCTGGAAACACCATATATTTT.

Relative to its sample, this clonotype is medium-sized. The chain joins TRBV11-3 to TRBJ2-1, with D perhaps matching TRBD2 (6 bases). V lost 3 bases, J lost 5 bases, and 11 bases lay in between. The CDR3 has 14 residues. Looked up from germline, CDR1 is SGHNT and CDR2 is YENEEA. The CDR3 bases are TGTGCCAGCAGCTTTGGCGGGGACGACAATGAGCAGTTCTTC. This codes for CASSFGGDDNEQFF.

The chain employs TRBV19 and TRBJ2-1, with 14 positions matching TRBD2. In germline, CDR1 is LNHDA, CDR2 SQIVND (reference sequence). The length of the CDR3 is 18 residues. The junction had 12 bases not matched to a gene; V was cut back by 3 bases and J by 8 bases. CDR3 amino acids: CASSIYTGTSGGRDEQFF. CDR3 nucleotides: TGTGCCAGTAGTATTTATACCGGGACTAGCGGGGGCCGAGATGAGCAGTTCTTC. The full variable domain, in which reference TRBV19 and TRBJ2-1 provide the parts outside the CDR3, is DGGITQSPKYLFRKEGQNVTLSCEQNLNHDAMYWYRQDPGQGLRLIYYSQIVNDFQKGDIAEGYSVSREKKESFPLTVTSAQKNPTAFYLCASSIYTGTSGGRDEQFFGPGTRLTVL.

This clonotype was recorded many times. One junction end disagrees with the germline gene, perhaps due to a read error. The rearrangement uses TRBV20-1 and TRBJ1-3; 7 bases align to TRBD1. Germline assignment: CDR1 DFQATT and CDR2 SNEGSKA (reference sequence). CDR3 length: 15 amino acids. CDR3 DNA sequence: TGCAGTGCTAGAGCTTCAGGGGGTGCTGGAAGCACCATATATTTT. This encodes CSARASGGAGSTIYF.

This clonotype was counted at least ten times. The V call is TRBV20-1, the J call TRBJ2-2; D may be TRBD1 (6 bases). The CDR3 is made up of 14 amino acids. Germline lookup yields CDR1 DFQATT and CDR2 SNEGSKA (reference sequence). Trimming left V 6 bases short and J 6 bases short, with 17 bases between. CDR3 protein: CSARPGTTAGELFF. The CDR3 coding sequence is TGCAGTGCCCGTCCCGGGACAACGGCCGGGGAGCTGTTTTTT.

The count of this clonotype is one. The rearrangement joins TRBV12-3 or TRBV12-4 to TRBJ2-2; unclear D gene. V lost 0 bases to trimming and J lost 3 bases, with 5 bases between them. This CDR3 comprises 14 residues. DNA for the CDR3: TGTGCCAGCAGTTTAGCGCGTGACACCGGGGAGCTGTTTTTT. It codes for CASSLARDTGELFF.

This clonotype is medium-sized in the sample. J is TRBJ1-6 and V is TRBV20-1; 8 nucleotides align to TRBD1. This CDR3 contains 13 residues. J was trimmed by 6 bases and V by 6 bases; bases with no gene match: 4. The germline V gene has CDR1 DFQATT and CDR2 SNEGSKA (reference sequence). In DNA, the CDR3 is TGCAGTGCCCGGACAGGGCTTAATTCACCCCTCCACTTT. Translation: CSARTGLNSPLHF.

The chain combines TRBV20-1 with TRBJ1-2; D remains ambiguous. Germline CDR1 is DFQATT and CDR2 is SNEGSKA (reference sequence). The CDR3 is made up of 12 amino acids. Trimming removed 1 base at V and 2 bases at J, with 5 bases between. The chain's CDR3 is CSARVGNYGYTF. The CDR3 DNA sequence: TGCAGTGCTAGAGTCGGGAACTATGGCTACACCTTC.

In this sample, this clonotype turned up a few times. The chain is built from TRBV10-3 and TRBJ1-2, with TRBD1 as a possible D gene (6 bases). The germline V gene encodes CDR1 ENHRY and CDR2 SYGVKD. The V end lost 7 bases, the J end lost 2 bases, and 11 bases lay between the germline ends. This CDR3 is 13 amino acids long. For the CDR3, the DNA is TGTGCCATCAATAACGACAGGAACTATGGCTACACCTTC. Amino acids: CAINNDRNYGYTF.

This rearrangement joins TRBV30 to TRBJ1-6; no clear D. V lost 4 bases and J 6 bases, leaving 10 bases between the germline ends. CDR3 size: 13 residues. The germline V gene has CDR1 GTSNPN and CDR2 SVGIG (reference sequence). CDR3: CAWNMVGNSPLHF. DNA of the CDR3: TGTGCCTGGAATATGGTTGGTAATTCACCCCTCCACTTT.

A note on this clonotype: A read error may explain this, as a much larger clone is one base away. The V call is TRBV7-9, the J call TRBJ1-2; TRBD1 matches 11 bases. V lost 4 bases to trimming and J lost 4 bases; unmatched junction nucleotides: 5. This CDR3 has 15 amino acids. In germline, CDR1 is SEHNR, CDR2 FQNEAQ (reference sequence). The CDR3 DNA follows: TGTGCCAGCAGCTGCGGGACAGGGGGGTCCTATGGCTACACCTTC. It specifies CASSCGTGGSYGYTF.